This TCR beta chain stems from a study of blood T cells in healthy people across ages. With a J-beta primer mix and a sample-barcoded 5' primer, a second PCR ran about 6 to 11 cycles. From the 5' RACE reads, TCRdb called clonotypes with MiXCR, one entry per CDR3 protein. The table shows some 930,000 distinct CDR3 sequences, with 25% to 30% occurring only once. This clonotype was detected a few times. The germline gives CDR1 SEHNR, CDR2 FQNEAQ (reference sequence). This CDR3 region has 15 residues. The same specimen was also included in a second study, on T cells of mothers and their children.

Sequencing input: blood. The TCR comes from a woman aged 40 to 50 in good health. The V call is TRBV7-9, the J call TRBJ2-4; D possibly corresponds to TRBD1 (6 bases). The DNA matches TRBJ2-7 better at its end, which makes the J call doubtful. This CDR3 is CASSPRARDTYEQYF. In DNA form, the CDR3 reads TGTGCCAGCAGCCCGCGTGCGAGGGACACCTACGAGCAGTACTTC.